The 8 T cell receptor beta chains below were found in one sample sequenced in a study of T-cell reconstitution after alpha-beta-depleted transplantation in children. Unique molecular identifiers were used to barcode this TCRbeta library. One entry per CDR3 protein, called by TCRdb with MiXCR from the PCR reads. The sample holds about 610,000 distinct CDR3 sequences, over 9.5% seen once. The sample in question was PBMCs from the stem cell graft donor, obtained from the stem cell graft. Every receptor here comes from a human donor who donated a stem cell graft to a child with acute myeloid leukemia.

This clonotype was counted at least ten times. This rearrangement joins TRBV5-1 to TRBJ1-5; D not certain. CDR3 length: 14 amino acids. V lost 5 bases and J lost 6, with 15 bases in between. Germline V gives CDR1 SGHRS, CDR2 YFSETQ. The chain's CDR3 is CASSVGGEGQPQHF. As DNA, the CDR3 is TGCGCCAGCAGTGTGGGAGGTGAGGGTCAGCCCCAGCATTTT.

This clonotype was detected ten times or more. The rearrangement joins TRBV20-1 to TRBJ2-3; 7 nucleotides align to TRBD1. This CDR3 comprises 14 residues. Germline trimming cut 5 bases from V and 1 base from J; bases unmatched to any gene: 6. Germline CDR1 DFQATT, CDR2 SNEGSKA (reference sequence). CDR3 nucleotide sequence: TGCAGTGCTGATACAGGGGTTCGCACAGATACGCAGTATTTT. It specifies CSADTGVRTDTQYF.

This clonotype has at least ten counts. V usage is TRBV28 and J usage is TRBJ2-7; D gene uncertain. CDR1 and CDR2 (germline): MDHEN, SYDVKM. V gave up 5 bases and J gave up 0 bases, with 20 bases separating them. The CDR3 extends over 17 amino acids. In DNA form, the CDR3 reads TGTGCCAGCAGTCGCTTTAGTTTAGGGCCCAGCTCCTACGAGCAGTACTTC. It yields the protein CASSRFSLGPSSYEQYF. The full variable domain, in which reference TRBV28 and TRBJ2-7 provide the parts outside the CDR3, is DVKVTQSSRYLVKRTGEKVFLECVQDMDHENMFWYRQDPGLGLRLIYFSYDVKMKEKGDIPEGYSVSREKKERFSLILESASTNQTSMYLCASSRFSLGPSSYEQYFGPGTRLTVT.

This clonotype has just a few counts. The rearrangement joins TRBV7-2 to TRBJ1-5; D is uncertain. V was pared by 3 bases and J by 7 bases, with 10 bases between. This CDR3 is built from 13 residues. The V gene's germline CDR1 is SGHTA and CDR2 FQGNSA. In nucleotides, the CDR3 is TGTGCCAGCAGCTTTTCCCAAGGGCAGCCCCAGCATTTT. Protein: CASSFSQGQPQHF.

There are a few counts of this clonotype. The chain recombines TRBV7-9 with TRBJ2-6; D call uncertain. This CDR3 contains 15 residues. Germline V gene data show CDR1 as SEHNR and CDR2 as FQNEAQ (reference sequence). The V gene lost 0 bases and the J gene lost 4 bases, with 7 bases spanning the gap. The CDR3 here is CASSLAPGGANVLTF. For the CDR3, the DNA is TGTGCCAGCAGCTTAGCGCCTGGAGGGGCCAACGTCCTGACTTTC.

This clonotype was seen a few times. V gene TRBV7-2 combines with J gene TRBJ2-7; no clear D. Trimming took 5 bases from V and 2 from J, leaving 10 bases between them. The length of the CDR3 is 13 residues. Germline V lookup: CDR1 SGHTA, CDR2 FQGNSA. DNA for the CDR3: TGTGCCAGCAGCATCAGGTTTACCTACGAGCAGTACTTC. Residues: CASSIRFTYEQYF.

The rearrangement uses TRBV29-1 and TRBJ2-1, with 10 nucleotides matching TRBD2. After removal of 6 bases from V and 4 bases from J, the junction contained 6 bases not matched to a gene. Per germline, CDR1 SQVTM and CDR2 ANQGSEA. The CDR3 contains 14 residues. CDR3: CSVGRLAGYNEQFF. CDR3 in DNA: TGCAGCGTGGGGAGACTAGCGGGTTACAATGAGCAGTTCTTC.

The chain is built from TRBV27 and TRBJ2-3, with D possibly being TRBD2 (5 bases). The CDR3 has 15 residues. Looked up from germline, CDR1 is MNHEY and CDR2 is SMNVEV (reference sequence). Trimming pared 5 bases from V and 3 bases from J, leaving 15 bases between. This CDR3 reads CASSPLESLTDTQYF. CDR3 DNA sequence: TGTGCCAGCAGTCCACTAGAAAGTTTGACAGATACGCAGTATTTT.